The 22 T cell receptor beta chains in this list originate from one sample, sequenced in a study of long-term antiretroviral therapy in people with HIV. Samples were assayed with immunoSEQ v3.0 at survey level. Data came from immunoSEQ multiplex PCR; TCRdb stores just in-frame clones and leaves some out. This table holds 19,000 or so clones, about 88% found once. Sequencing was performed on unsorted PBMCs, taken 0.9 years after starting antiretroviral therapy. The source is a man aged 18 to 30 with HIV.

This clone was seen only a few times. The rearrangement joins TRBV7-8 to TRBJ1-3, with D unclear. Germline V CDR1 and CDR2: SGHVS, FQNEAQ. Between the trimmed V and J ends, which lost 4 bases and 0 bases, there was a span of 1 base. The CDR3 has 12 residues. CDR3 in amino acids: CASSYSGNTIYF. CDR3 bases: TGTGCCAGCAGCTACTCTGGAAACACCATATATTTT.

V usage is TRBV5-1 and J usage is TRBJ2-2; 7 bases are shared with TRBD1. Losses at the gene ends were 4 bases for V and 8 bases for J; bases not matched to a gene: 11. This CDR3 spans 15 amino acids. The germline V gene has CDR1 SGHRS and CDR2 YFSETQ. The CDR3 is CASSRPGQTRGELFF. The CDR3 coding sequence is TGCGCCAGCAGCCGACCGGGACAGACAAGGGGGGAGCTGTTTTTT.

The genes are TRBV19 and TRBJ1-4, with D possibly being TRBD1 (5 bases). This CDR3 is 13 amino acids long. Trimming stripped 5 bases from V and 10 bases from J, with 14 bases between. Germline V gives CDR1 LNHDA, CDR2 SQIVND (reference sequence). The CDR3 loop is CASSLGRPGKLFF. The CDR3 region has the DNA TGTGCCAGTAGTCTGGGACGCCCTGGAAAACTGTTTTTT. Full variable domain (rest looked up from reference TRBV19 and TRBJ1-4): DGGITQSPKYLFRKEGQNVTLSCEQNLNHDAMYWYRQDPGQGLRLIYYSQIVNDFQKGDIAEGYSVSREKKESFPLTVTSAQKNPTAFYLCASSLGRPGKLFFGSGTQLSVL.

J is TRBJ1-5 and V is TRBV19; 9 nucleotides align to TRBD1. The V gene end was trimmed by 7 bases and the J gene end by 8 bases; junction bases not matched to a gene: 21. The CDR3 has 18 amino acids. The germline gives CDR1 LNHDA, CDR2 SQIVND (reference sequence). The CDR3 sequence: CASTFRGTGLEPGEPQHF. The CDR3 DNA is TGTGCCAGTACTTTTCGGGGGACAGGGCTAGAACCAGGGGAGCCCCAGCATTTT. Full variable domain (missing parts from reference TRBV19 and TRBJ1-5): DGGITQSPKYLFRKEGQNVTLSCEQNLNHDAMYWYRQDPGQGLRLIYYSQIVNDFQKGDIAEGYSVSREKKESFPLTVTSAQKNPTAFYLCASTFRGTGLEPGEPQHFGDGTRLSIL.

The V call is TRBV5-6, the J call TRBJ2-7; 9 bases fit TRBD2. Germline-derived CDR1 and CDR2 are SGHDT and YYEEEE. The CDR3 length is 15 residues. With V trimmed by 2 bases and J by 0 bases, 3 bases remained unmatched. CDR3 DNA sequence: TGTGCCAGCAGCTTCGGGCGGGGGGGCTCCTACGAGCAGTACTTC. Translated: CASSFGRGGSYEQYF.

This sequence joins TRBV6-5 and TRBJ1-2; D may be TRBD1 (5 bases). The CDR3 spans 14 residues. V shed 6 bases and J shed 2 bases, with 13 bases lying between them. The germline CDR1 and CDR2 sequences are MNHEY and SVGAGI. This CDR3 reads CASSLGGRNYGYTF. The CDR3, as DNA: TGTGCCAGCAGCCTCGGGGGGAGGAACTATGGCTACACCTTC.

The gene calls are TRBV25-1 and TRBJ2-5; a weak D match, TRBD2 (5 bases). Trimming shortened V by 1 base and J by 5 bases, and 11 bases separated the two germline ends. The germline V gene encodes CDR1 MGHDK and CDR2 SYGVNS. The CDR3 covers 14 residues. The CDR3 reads CASSEFTRGETQYF. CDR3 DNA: TGTGCCAGCAGTGAATTCACTAGAGGCGAGACCCAGTACTTC.

DNA of the CDR3: TGTGCCAGCAGCTTATCCGGACAGGCGGATCAGCCCCAGCATTTT. This sequence encodes CASSLSGQADQPQHF. The chain combines TRBV11-2 with TRBJ1-5; 7 bases line up with TRBD1. V was clipped by 2 bases and J by 5 bases; unmatched bases: 6. The CDR3 sequence is 15 residues long. In germline, CDR1 is SGHAT, CDR2 FQNNGV.

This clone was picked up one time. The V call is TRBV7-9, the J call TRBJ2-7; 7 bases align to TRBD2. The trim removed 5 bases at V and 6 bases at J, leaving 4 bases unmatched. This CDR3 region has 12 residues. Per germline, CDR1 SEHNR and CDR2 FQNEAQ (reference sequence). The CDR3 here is CASSQWTSEQYF. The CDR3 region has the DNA TGTGCCAGCAGCCAATGGACTAGCGAGCAGTACTTC.

CDR3 sequence: CASSFWQGGEKLFF. The CDR3 bases are TGTGCCAGCAGCTTCTGGCAGGGGGGAGAAAAACTGTTTTTT. The chain carries TRBV5-6 and TRBJ1-4, with 7 bases aligning to TRBD1. The CDR3 is made up of 14 amino acids. J gave up 8 bases and V 2 bases, and 6 bases lay outside the gene matches. Germline lookup yields CDR1 SGHDT and CDR2 YYEEEE. Full variable domain (outside the CDR3, taken from reference TRBV5-6 and TRBJ1-4): DAGVTQSPTHLIKTRGQQVTLRCSPKSGHDTVSWYQQALGQGPQFIFQYYEEEERQRGNFPDRFSGHQFPNYSSELNVNALLLGDSALYLCASSFWQGGEKLFFGSGTQLSVL.

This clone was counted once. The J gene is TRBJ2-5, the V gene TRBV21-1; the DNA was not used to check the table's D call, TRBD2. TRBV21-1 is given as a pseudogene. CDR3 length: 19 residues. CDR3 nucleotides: TGTGCCAGCAGCAAAGCGGGGGGACTAGCGGGTAGGGGGCAAGAGACCCAGTACTTC. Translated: CASSKAGGLAGRGQETQYF.

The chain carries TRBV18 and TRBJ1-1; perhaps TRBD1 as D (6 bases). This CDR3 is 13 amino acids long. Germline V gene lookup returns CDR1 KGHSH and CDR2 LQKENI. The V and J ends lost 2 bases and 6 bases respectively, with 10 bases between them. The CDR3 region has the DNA TGTGCCAGCTCACCAAGGGGGGACGCTGAAGCTTTCTTT. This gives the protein CASSPRGDAEAFF.

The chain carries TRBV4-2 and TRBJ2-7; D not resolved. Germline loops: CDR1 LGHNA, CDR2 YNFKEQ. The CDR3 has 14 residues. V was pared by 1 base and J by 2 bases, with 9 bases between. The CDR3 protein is CASSQVSSTYEQYF. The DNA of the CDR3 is TGTGCCAGCAGCCAAGTGAGTAGTACCTACGAGCAGTACTTC.

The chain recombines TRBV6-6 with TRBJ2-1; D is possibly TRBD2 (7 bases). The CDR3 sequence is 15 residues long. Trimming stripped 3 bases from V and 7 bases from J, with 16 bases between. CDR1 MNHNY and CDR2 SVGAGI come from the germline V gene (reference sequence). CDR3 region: CASSYGGAGANEQFF. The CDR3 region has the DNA TGTGCCAGCAGTTATGGGGGCGCGGGGGCTAATGAGCAGTTCTTC.

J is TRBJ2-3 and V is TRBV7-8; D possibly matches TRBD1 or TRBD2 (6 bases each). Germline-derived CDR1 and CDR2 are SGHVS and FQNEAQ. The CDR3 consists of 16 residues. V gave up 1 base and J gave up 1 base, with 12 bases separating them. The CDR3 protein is CASSLVGGRGTDTQYF. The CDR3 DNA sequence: TGTGCCAGCAGCTTAGTAGGGGGGCGGGGCACAGATACGCAGTATTTT.

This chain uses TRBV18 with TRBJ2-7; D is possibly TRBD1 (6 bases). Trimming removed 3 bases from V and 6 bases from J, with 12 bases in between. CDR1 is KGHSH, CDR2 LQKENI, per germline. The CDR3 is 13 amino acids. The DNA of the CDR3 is TGTGCCAGCTCACCGGTTCAGGGGACCGAGCAGTACGTC. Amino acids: CASSPVQGTEQYV.

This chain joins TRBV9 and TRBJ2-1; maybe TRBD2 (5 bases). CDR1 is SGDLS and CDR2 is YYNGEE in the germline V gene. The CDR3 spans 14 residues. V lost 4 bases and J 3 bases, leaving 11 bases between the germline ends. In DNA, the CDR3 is TGTGCCAGCAGCCCCCGGGATTACTACAATGAGCAGTTCTTC. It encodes CASSPRDYYNEQFF.

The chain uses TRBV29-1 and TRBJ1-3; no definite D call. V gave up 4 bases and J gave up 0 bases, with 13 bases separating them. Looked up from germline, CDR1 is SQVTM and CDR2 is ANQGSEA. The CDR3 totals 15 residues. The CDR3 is CSVVVSQFSGNTIYF. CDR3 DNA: TGCAGCGTTGTTGTGTCTCAATTCTCTGGAAACACCATATATTTT.

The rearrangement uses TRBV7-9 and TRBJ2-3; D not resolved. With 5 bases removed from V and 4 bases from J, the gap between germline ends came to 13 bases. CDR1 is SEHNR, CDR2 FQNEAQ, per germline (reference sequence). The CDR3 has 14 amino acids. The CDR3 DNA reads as TGTGCCAGCAGCCCGATATGGAGCCCAGATACGCAGTATTTT. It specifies CASSPIWSPDTQYF. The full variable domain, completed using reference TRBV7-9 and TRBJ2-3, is DTGVSQNPRHKITKRGQNVTFRCDPISEHNRLYWYRQTLGQGPEFLTYFQNEAQLEKSRLLSDRFSAERPKGSFSTLEIQRTEQGDSAMYLCASSPIWSPDTQYFGPGTRLTVL.

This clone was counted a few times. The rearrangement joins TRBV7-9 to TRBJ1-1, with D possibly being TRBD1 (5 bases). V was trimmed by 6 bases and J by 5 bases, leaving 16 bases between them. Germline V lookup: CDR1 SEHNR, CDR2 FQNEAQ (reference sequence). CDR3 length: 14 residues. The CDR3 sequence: CASSPQGLWTEAFF. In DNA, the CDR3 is TGTGCCAGCAGTCCGCAGGGTTTATGGACTGAAGCTTTCTTT.

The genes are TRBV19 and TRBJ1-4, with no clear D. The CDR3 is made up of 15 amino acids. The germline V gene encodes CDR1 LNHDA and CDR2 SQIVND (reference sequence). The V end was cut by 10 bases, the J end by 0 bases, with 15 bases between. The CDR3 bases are TGTGCCACCTCGGGCCAACTTGCAACTAATGAAAAACTGTTTTTT. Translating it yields CATSGQLATNEKLFF. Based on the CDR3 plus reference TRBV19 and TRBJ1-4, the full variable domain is DGGITQSPKYLFRKEGQNVTLSCEQNLNHDAMYWYRQDPGQGLRLIYYSQIVNDFQKGDIAEGYSVSREKKESFPLTVTSAQKNPTAFYLCATSGQLATNEKLFFGSGTQLSVL.

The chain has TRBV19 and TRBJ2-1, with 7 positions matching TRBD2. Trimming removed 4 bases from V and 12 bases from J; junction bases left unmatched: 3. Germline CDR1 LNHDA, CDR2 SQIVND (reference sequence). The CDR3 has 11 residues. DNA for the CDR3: TGTGCCAGTAGTAGCGGGGGTGGGCAGTTCTTC. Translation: CASSSGGGQFF. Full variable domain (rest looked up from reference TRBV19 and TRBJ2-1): DGGITQSPKYLFRKEGQNVTLSCEQNLNHDAMYWYRQDPGQGLRLIYYSQIVNDFQKGDIAEGYSVSREKKESFPLTVTSAQKNPTAFYLCASSSGGGQFFGPGTRLTVL.